These 21 T cell receptor beta chains were all obtained from the same sample, sequenced in a study of T cells after yellow fever vaccination. TCRdb re-called the 5' RACE reads with MiXCR, one entry per CDR3 protein. The table includes 300,000 or so distinct CDR3 sequences, over 10% detected once. Sequencing used CD4+ T cells sorted from PBMCs, obtained 45 days after the yellow fever booster vaccination. Receptors originate from a man aged 25-45 years who received the YFV17D yellow fever vaccine.

This clonotype turned up a few times. The chain is built from TRBV20-1 and TRBJ1-1, with a possible D match to TRBD1 (6 bases). CDR1 is DFQATT, CDR2 SNEGSKA, per germline (reference sequence). CDR3 length equals 13 residues. Trimming stripped 6 bases from V and 1 base from J, with 12 bases between. CDR3 sequence reads: CSAITGKNTEAFF. In DNA form, the CDR3 reads TGCAGTGCCATCACAGGGAAGAACACTGAAGCTTTCTTT.

The chain recombines TRBV20-1 with TRBJ2-4; 13 positions agree with TRBD2. The length of the CDR3 is 18 residues. Germline V CDR1 and CDR2: DFQATT, SNEGSKA (reference sequence). Losses at the gene ends were 4 bases for V and 2 bases for J; bases not matched to a gene: 11. The CDR3 region is CSATDPMTSGGTKNIQYF. The CDR3 nucleotides read TGCAGTGCTACCGACCCTATGACTAGCGGGGGGACCAAAAACATTCAGTACTTC.

The chain carries TRBV19 and TRBJ2-3; tentative D call: TRBD2 (6 bases). The CDR3 extends over 15 amino acids. V lost 5 bases to trimming and J lost 6 bases, with 18 bases between them. CDR1 and CDR2 from the germline V gene are LNHDA and SQIVND (reference sequence). The CDR3 loop is CASSGSGTTRDTQYF. CDR3 nucleotide sequence: TGTGCCAGTAGTGGTAGCGGTACAACCCGGGATACGCAGTATTTT.

The chain links TRBV6-2 or TRBV6-3 to TRBJ2-1; no clear D. Looked up from germline, CDR1 is MNHEY and CDR2 is SVGEGT. The CDR3 covers 15 residues. V was cut by 4 bases and J by 2 bases, with 12 bases left in between. CDR3 bases: TGTGCCAGCAGTTTCCGGGCCCACGCCTACAATGAGCAGTTCTTC. Translation: CASSFRAHAYNEQFF.

There are a few counts of this clonotype. This rearrangement joins TRBV10-3 to TRBJ2-1; possible D gene TRBD2, 5 bases. Germline CDR1 reads ENHRY; CDR2 reads SYGVKD. The CDR3 loop spans 15 amino acids. V lost 3 bases to trimming and J lost 1 base, with 10 bases between them. CDR3: CAISETRTSYNEQFF. Written as DNA, the CDR3 is TGTGCCATCAGTGAAACCCGGACTTCCTACAATGAGCAGTTCTTC.

This clonotype was detected only a few times. The chain employs TRBV5-1 and TRBJ2-1; D perhaps matches TRBD2 (6 bases). The CDR3 has 17 amino acids. V was clipped by 0 bases and J by 5 bases, with 18 bases between them. Germline CDR1 SGHRS, CDR2 YFSETQ. The CDR3 spells CASSLARTGASNNEQFF. CDR3 bases: TGCGCCAGCAGCTTGGCCAGGACGGGAGCGTCCAACAATGAGCAGTTCTTC.

The chain carries TRBV6-2 or TRBV6-3 and TRBJ2-7, with 7 bases matching TRBD2. Germline CDR1 MNHEY, CDR2 SVGEGT. This CDR3 region has 15 residues. Losses at the gene ends were 1 base for V and 2 bases for J; bases not matched to a gene: 5. The CDR3: CASSYYGLGAYEQYF. The CDR3 region has the DNA TGTGCCAGCAGTTACTACGGACTAGGGGCCTACGAGCAGTACTTC.

CDR3 sequence (DNA): TGTGCCAGCAGTCCCGGGACAGGGCCAAGCTCTGGAAACACCATATATTTT. Translation gives CASSPGTGPSSGNTIYF. This chain links TRBV12-3 or TRBV12-4 with TRBJ1-3, with 9 bases fitting TRBD1. With 5 bases clipped from V and 0 bases from J, the junction kept 8 bases outside the gene matches. This CDR3 is built from 17 residues.

A word on this clonotype: At one end the junction does not follow the germline gene, possibly because of a read error. This chain links TRBV27 with TRBJ1-1; a possible D gene is TRBD1 (5 bases). In germline, CDR1 is MNHEY, CDR2 SMNVEV (reference sequence). The CDR3 sequence is 12 residues long. The CDR3 is CASSFLDRPPSF. Here the CDR3 DNA reads TGTGCCAGCAGTTTTCTCGACAGACCCCCGAGTTTT.

Note on this clonotype: It may be a read error: a sequence one base away is much more abundant. This chain connects TRBV29-1 to TRBJ2-7; 8 bases fit TRBD1. The CDR3 has 14 residues. Germline CDR1 and CDR2: SQVTM and ANQGSEA. V dropped 6 bases and J dropped 4; count of bases not matched to a gene: 11. The CDR3 loop is CSVPRGQGGYEQYF. The CDR3 DNA follows: TGCAGCGTCCCCAGGGGGCAGGGGGGTTACGAGCAGTACTTC.

This clonotype was observed a handful of times. The chain has TRBV21-1 and TRBJ2-1; the table's D call, TRBD2, was not checked against the DNA. TRBV21-1 is a listed pseudogene. The CDR3 runs 15 residues. For the CDR3, the DNA is TGTCAGGGGGGGAGGGCCTCGAGCTCCTACAATGAGCAGTTCTTC. Translating it yields CQGGRASSSYNEQFF.

This clonotype was found many times. CDR3 loop: CSARDQAGLHEKLFF. The CDR3 DNA follows: TGCAGTGCTAGAGATCAGGCAGGGCTTCATGAAAAACTGTTTTTT. The chain uses TRBV20-1 and TRBJ1-4, with D tentatively TRBD1 (5 bases). Trimming stripped 0 bases from V and 6 bases from J, with 14 bases between. CDR1 is DFQATT, CDR2 SNEGSKA, per germline (reference sequence). The CDR3 covers 15 residues.

Worth noting for this clonotype: With a much larger clone just one base away, this may be a read error. V gene TRBV5-1 combines with J gene TRBJ2-3; possible D gene TRBD2, 5 bases. CDR1 is SGHRS and CDR2 is YFSETQ in the germline V gene. Trimming took 2 bases from V and 2 from J, leaving 12 bases between them. The CDR3 consists of 15 residues. CDR3 sequence: CASSLRGPDTDTQYF. CDR3 coding DNA: TGCGCCAGCAGCTTACGAGGGCCGGACACAGATACGCAGTATTTT.

This chain joins TRBV29-1 and TRBJ2-1; TRBD2 matches 7 bases. The CDR3 extends over 15 amino acids. In germline, CDR1 is SQVTM, CDR2 ANQGSEA. CDR3 protein: CSTTSGGGRGNEQFF. The CDR3 DNA reads as TGCAGTACCACGTCGGGGGGAGGGCGCGGGAATGAGCAGTTCTTC.

The chain links TRBV28 to TRBJ2-3, with 9 bases matching TRBD2. The V and J ends lost 3 bases and 5 bases, in that order; junction bases with no gene match: 3. The CDR3 extends over 14 amino acids. Germline CDR1 and CDR2: MDHEN and SYDVKM. The CDR3 sequence: CASSFSGRRDTQYF. The CDR3, as DNA: TGTGCCAGCAGTTTTAGCGGGAGAAGAGATACGCAGTATTTT.

This clonotype was seen more than once but under ten times. The J gene is TRBJ2-5, the V gene TRBV10-3; the D gene is possibly TRBD2 (6 bases). Trimming stripped 6 bases from V and 1 base from J, with 12 bases between. This CDR3 has 14 residues. Germline CDR1 and CDR2: ENHRY and SYGVKD. The CDR3 DNA reads TGTGCCATCAGGGAGGGCCCGGTCCAAGAGACCCAGTACTTC. Amino acid sequence: CAIREGPVQETQYF.

The V and J genes are TRBV20-1 and TRBJ2-3; tentatively, D is TRBD2 (5 bases). CDR3 length: 14 residues. Trimming shortened V by 3 bases and J by 6 bases, and 16 bases separated the two germline ends. CDR1 is DFQATT and CDR2 is SNEGSKA in the germline V gene (reference sequence). DNA for the CDR3: TGCAGTGCTAGTTTTGCTAGTAAGCGGGATACGCAGTATTTT. Residues: CSASFASKRDTQYF.

V and J are TRBV20-1 and TRBJ2-3; a weak D match, TRBD1 (5 bases). The CDR3 is 10 amino acids. Looked up from germline, CDR1 is DFQATT and CDR2 is SNEGSKA (reference sequence). V was shortened by 8 bases and J by 3 bases, with 6 bases between the two germline ends. CDR3 protein: CSKGTDTQYF. Written as DNA, the CDR3 is TGCAGTAAGGGGACAGATACGCAGTATTTT.

The J gene is TRBJ1-1, the V gene TRBV6-1, with 10 bases lining up with TRBD1. CDR1 is MNHNS, CDR2 SASEGT, per germline. J lost 3 bases, V lost 6 bases, and 4 bases had no gene match. CDR3 length: 14 residues. This chain's CDR3 is CASSDRGPDTEAFF. In DNA form, the CDR3 reads TGTGCCAGCAGCGACAGGGGGCCAGACACTGAAGCTTTCTTT.

This clonotype appeared many times. V gene TRBV7-9 combines with J gene TRBJ2-3, with D possibly matching TRBD2 (6 bases). The germline gives CDR1 SEHNR, CDR2 FQNEAQ (reference sequence). Deletions cut 3 bases from V and 5 bases from J, with 9 bases between. The CDR3 sequence is 13 residues long. The CDR3 reads CASSLEAGDTQYF. The CDR3 DNA sequence: TGTGCCAGCAGCTTGGAAGCGGGAGATACGCAGTATTTT.

This clonotype has more than one count but fewer than ten. The chain employs TRBV10-3 and TRBJ2-1; the D is unclear. Germline V CDR1 and CDR2: ENHRY, SYGVKD. V was trimmed by 7 bases and J by 0 bases, leaving 13 bases between them. There are 15 residues in the CDR3. CDR3 DNA sequence: TGTGCCATCAACACACAGAAGAGCTCCTACAATGAGCAGTTCTTC. Encoded protein: CAINTQKSSYNEQFF.